Sample share makes the clone carrying this T cell receptor (beta chain) hyperexpanded. The CDR3 has 16 amino acids. V was shortened by 5 bases and J by 2 bases, with 16 bases between the two germline ends. The germline V gene has CDR1 SEHNR and CDR2 FQNEAQ (reference sequence). TCRdb re-analysed the PCR reads in MiXCR, keeping a single row per CDR3 protein. The sample shows about 12,000 distinct CDR3 sequences, around 52% of them seen only once. This sample is drawn from a study of tumor-infiltrating lymphocytes in oesophageal squamous cell carcinoma. This receptor was taken from a female donor with esophageal squamous cell carcinoma. The V gene is TRBV7-9, the J gene TRBJ2-1; D not resolved. The sample was esophageal tumor tissue. CDR3 in DNA: TGTGCCAGCAGCCGCCTAGGGCAGCTGACCTACAATGAGCAGTTCTTC. Residues: CASSRLGQLTYNEQFF.